This entry is about one T cell receptor (beta chain). The antigen is undetermined. At collection, donors were nominally healthy, but unrecorded immune exposures were probable. This entry belongs to a study of cytomegalovirus exposure and HLA in healthy donors. Regarding the study as a whole: Reportedly, TCR beta sequences accurately predicted HLA-A and HLA-B alleles in most subjects.

Use of 60 Vbeta and 13 Jbeta primers characterized the PCR. Clones were sequenced by immunoSEQ multiplex PCR, and TCRdb holds only the in-frame ones, with some missing. The repertoire holds about 220,000 clones, with 82% as singletons. Germline V CDR1 and CDR2: MNHNY, SVGAGI (reference sequence). Trimming pared 0 bases from V and 5 bases from J, leaving 7 bases between. The CDR3 runs 13 residues. The material sequenced was PBMCs. The rearrangement uses TRBV6-6 and TRBJ2-5; a possible D gene is TRBD1 (5 bases). This TCR derives from a middle-aged woman in good health and CMV-seropositive. The CDR3 here is CASSYSGVETQYF. Here the CDR3 DNA reads TGTGCCAGCAGTTACTCAGGGGTCGAGACCCAGTACTTC.